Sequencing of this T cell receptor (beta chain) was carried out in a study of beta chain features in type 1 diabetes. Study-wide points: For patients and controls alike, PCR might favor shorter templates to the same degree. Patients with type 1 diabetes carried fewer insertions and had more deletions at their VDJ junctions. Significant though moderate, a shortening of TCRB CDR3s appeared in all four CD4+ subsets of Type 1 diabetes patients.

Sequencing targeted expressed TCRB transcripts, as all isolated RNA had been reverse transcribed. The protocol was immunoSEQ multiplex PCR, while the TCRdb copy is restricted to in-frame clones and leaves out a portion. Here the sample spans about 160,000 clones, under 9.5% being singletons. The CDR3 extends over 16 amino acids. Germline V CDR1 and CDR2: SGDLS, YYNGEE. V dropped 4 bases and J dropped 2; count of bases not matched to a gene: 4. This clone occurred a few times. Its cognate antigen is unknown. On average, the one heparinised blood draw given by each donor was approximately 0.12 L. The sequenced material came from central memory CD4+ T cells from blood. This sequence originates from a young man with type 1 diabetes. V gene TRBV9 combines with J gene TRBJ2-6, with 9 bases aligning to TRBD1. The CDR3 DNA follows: TGTGCCAGCAGCCTTCGGACAGGGGCTGGGGCCAACGTCCTGACTTTC. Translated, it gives CASSLRTGAGANVLTF.